This entry concerns a single TCR beta chain. Its specificity is not known. The CDR3 spans 17 residues. V was pared by 1 base and J by 3 bases, with 20 bases between. The germline CDR1 and CDR2 sequences are SGDLS and YYNGEE. Generated by immunoSEQ multiplex PCR, the TCRdb table keeps only in-frame clones and is missing some. The table has approximately 58,000 clones, approximately 89% seen once. The sample originates from a study of OX40 agonist ivuxolimab in advanced cancers. Findings and caveats of the study: People who partly responded at 0.1-3.0 mg/kg had some of the least clonal expansion seen.

The sampling schedule covered blood at baseline, cycle 4 day 1, and cycle 7 day 1. Sequencing used CD4+ or CD8+ T cells sorted from blood, obtained in a trial of the OX40 agonist ivuxolimab. The chain links TRBV9 to TRBJ2-7; possibly TRBD1 or TRBD2 for D (5 bases each). The clonotype originates from an adult with an advanced solid tumor such as melanoma, head and neck, liver or kidney cancer. CDR3 in amino acids: CASSVYAEWGTRYEQYF. CDR3 in DNA: TGTGCCAGCAGCGTATACGCAGAATGGGGGACGCGCTACGAGCAGTACTTC.